Below are 20 T cell receptor beta chains sequenced from a single sample in a study of blood T cells in healthy people across ages (dated by TCRdb to between 2014 and 2017). Library preparation was by 5' RACE. Sequenced using an Illumina HiSeq 2500. A second about 7 to 11 cycle PCR used a sample-barcoded 5' primer and a J-beta primer mix. TCRdb took the public reads, trimmed them with fastp at Q25, ran MiXCR for clone calling and kept in-frame beta chains. Identical CDR3 proteins give one entry, which carries the most common genes and DNA. The sample table records 1.5 million to 2 million distinct CDR3 sequences; 49% of these occur just once. The ten most abundant clones make up 2.1% of the sample. Material for sequencing was blood. These receptor sequences come from a woman aged 40 to 49 in good health.

The chain couples TRBV20-1 to TRBJ2-3; 8 bases match TRBD1. Losses at the gene ends were 1 base for V and 5 bases for J; bases not matched to a gene: 5. CDR1 and CDR2 (germline): DFQATT, SNEGSKA (reference sequence). The CDR3 loop spans 14 amino acids. CDR3 protein: CSARGGTGRDTQYF. The CDR3 DNA follows: TGCAGTGCTAGAGGTGGGACAGGCCGAGATACGCAGTATTTT.

The chain carries TRBV4-3 and TRBJ2-3; D not resolved. CDR1 and CDR2 (germline): LGHNA, YSLEER. The CDR3 is 14 residues long. The ends were cut back, 1 base at V and 2 bases at J, with 7 bases in the middle. The CDR3 loop reads CASSQAWATDTQYF. CDR3 DNA: TGCGCCAGCAGCCAAGCTTGGGCCACAGATACGCAGTATTTT.

The chain recombines TRBV6-5 with TRBJ2-7; D gene unclear. CDR1 and CDR2 from the germline V gene are MNHEY and SVGAGI. V was shortened by 2 bases and J by 3 bases, with 8 bases between the two germline ends. CDR3 length: 13 residues. The CDR3 DNA reads TGTGCCAGCAGTTACGTGGTGAACTACGAGCAGTACTTC. Translating gives CASSYVVNYEQYF.

The genes are TRBV15 and TRBJ2-1, with a possible D match to TRBD2 (5 bases). V shed 0 bases and J shed 5 bases, with 17 bases lying between them. The CDR3 length is 17 residues. The germline CDR1 and CDR2 sequences are LNHNV and YYDKDF (reference sequence). This CDR3 is CATSRDGSSLINNEQFF. Here the CDR3 DNA reads TGTGCCACCAGCAGAGATGGGAGCTCACTCATTAACAATGAGCAGTTCTTC.

The chain combines TRBV28 with TRBJ2-1, with D possibly TRBD1 on 5 matching bases. V gave up 5 bases and J gave up 0 bases, with 14 bases separating them. This CDR3 contains 16 residues. CDR1 and CDR2 from the germline V gene are MDHEN and SYDVKM. The CDR3 protein is CASSTDTRSSYNEQFF. CDR3 DNA: TGTGCCAGCAGTACGGACACAAGGAGCTCCTACAATGAGCAGTTCTTC.

The chain couples TRBV4-3 to TRBJ1-2; TRBD1 matches at 9 bases. The CDR3 sequence is 17 residues long. CDR1 and CDR2 from the germline V gene are LGHNA and YSLEER. Trimming took 3 bases from V and 3 from J; bases not matched to a gene: 11. CDR3 protein: CASSHQRGTGSDYGYTF. CDR3 nucleotides: TGCGCCAGCAGCCATCAAAGGGGGACAGGGTCGGACTATGGCTACACCTTC.

The chain links TRBV18 to TRBJ1-1; D is unclear. The CDR3 covers 14 residues. Germline CDR1 is KGHSH and CDR2 is LQKENI. Trimming removed 3 bases from V and 1 base from J, with 9 bases in between. CDR3 amino acids: CASSPEGKNTEAFF. The CDR3 coding sequence is TGTGCCAGCTCACCTGAGGGAAAGAACACTGAAGCTTTCTTT.

The chain joins TRBV7-9 to TRBJ1-6; 9 nucleotides align to TRBD1. This CDR3 has 16 amino acids. Germline CDR1 and CDR2: SEHNR and FQNEAQ (reference sequence). V shed 5 bases, J shed 4 bases, and the junction held 6 bases outside the gene matches. The CDR3 spells CASSPSGQGYNSPLHF. The CDR3 DNA follows: TGTGCCAGCAGCCCCTCCGGACAGGGGTATAATTCACCCCTCCACTTT. The entire variable domain, with the rest obtained from reference TRBV7-9 and TRBJ1-6, is as follows: DTGVSQNPRHKITKRGQNVTFRCDPISEHNRLYWYRQTLGQGPEFLTYFQNEAQLEKSRLLSDRFSAERPKGSFSTLEIQRTEQGDSAMYLCASSPSGQGYNSPLHFGNGTRLTVT.

The rearrangement uses TRBV6-6 and TRBJ2-3; the D is unclear. Trimming stripped 11 bases from V and 2 bases from J, with 14 bases between. The CDR3 covers 13 residues. Looked up from germline, CDR1 is MNHNY and CDR2 is SVGAGI (reference sequence). The CDR3 sequence is CALRSYTTDTQYF. The CDR3 DNA reads as TGTGCCCTCCGGTCCTATACCACAGATACGCAGTATTTT.

The gene calls are TRBV9 and TRBJ2-5; D possibly corresponds to TRBD2 (6 bases). The germline V gene encodes CDR1 SGDLS and CDR2 YYNGEE. V gave up 1 base and J gave up 11 bases, with 18 bases separating them. The CDR3 totals 14 residues. CDR3: CASSVTSSQREQYF. The CDR3 coding sequence is TGTGCCAGCAGCGTAACCTCCTCCCAACGGGAGCAGTACTTC.

The rearrangement uses TRBV7-6 and TRBJ2-6; D not resolved. Trimming took 6 bases from V and 4 from J, leaving 13 bases between them. There are 15 residues in the CDR3. CDR1 and CDR2 from the germline V gene are SGHVS and FNYEAQ. CDR3 DNA: TGTGCCAGCAGTTCGACAATTCGGGGGGCCAACGTCCTGACTTTC. It codes for CASSSTIRGANVLTF.

This chain links TRBV15 with TRBJ1-2, with 9 nucleotides matching TRBD1. This CDR3 region has 16 residues. Trimming took 2 bases from V and 7 from J; bases not matched to a gene: 11. Germline values: CDR1 LNHNV, CDR2 YYDKDF (reference sequence). Here the CDR3 reads CATSRRPGQGSGGYTF. The DNA of the CDR3 is TGTGCCACCAGCAGACGTCCGGGACAGGGTTCGGGTGGCTACACCTTC. The complete variable domain, with remaining parts taken from reference TRBV15 and TRBJ1-2, reads DAMVIQNPRYQVTQFGKPVTLSCSQTLNHNVMYWYQQKSSQAPKLLFHYYDKDFNNEADTPDNFQSRRPNTSFCFLDIRSPGLGDTAMYLCATSRRPGQGSGGYTFGSGTRLTVV.

The DNA of the CDR3 is TGTGCCAGCTTGCCGGGACAGGGGTATGGTGGCTACACCTTC. Protein sequence: CASLPGQGYGGYTF. The J gene is TRBJ1-2, the V gene TRBV7-2; 10 nucleotides align to TRBD1. Germline V gene lookup returns CDR1 SGHTA and CDR2 FQGNSA. CDR3 length equals 14 residues. V was clipped by 8 bases and J by 7 bases; unmatched bases: 10. The full variable domain, in which reference TRBV7-2 and TRBJ1-2 provide the parts outside the CDR3, is GAGVSQSPSNKVTEKGKDVELRCDPISGHTALYWYRQSLGQGLEFLIYFQGNSAPDKSGLPSDRFSAERTGGSVSTLTIQRTQQEDSAVYLCASLPGQGYGGYTFGSGTRLTVV.

This clonotype was detected only a few times. The V gene is TRBV6-1, the J gene TRBJ2-5; 10 bases are a match to TRBD1. The CDR3 is made up of 16 amino acids. Germline V gene sequence: CDR1 MNHNS, CDR2 SASEGT. V lost 4 bases, J lost 0 bases, and 5 bases stayed unmatched. The CDR3 region has the DNA TGTGCCAGCAGTGGAAGGACAGGGGGGTACCAAGAGACCCAGTACTTC. Protein product: CASSGRTGGYQETQYF.

The V and J genes are TRBV24-1 and TRBJ2-1; D is perhaps TRBD2 (6 bases). With 5 bases removed from V and 5 bases from J, the gap between germline ends came to 24 bases. The CDR3 contains 18 residues. CDR1 KGHDR and CDR2 SFDVKD come from the germline V gene. CDR3 coding DNA: TGTGCCACCAGTGCTCCCGGACTAAGACCGCGCCACGACAATGAGCAGTTCTTC. Translation gives CATSAPGLRPRHDNEQFF.

Here the CDR3 reads CASSRQDDQPQHF. CDR3 in DNA: TGTGCCAGCAGCAGACAGGATGATCAGCCCCAGCATTTT. The genes are TRBV7-9 and TRBJ1-5; perhaps TRBD1 as D (6 bases). Germline lookup yields CDR1 SEHNR and CDR2 FQNEAQ (reference sequence). Trimming took off 5 bases at V and 5 bases at J, with 10 bases between the two ends. The CDR3 has 13 residues. Using reference TRBV7-9 and TRBJ1-5 for the parts outside the CDR3, the full variable domain is DTGVSQNPRHKITKRGQNVTFRCDPISEHNRLYWYRQTLGQGPEFLTYFQNEAQLEKSRLLSDRFSAERPKGSFSTLEIQRTEQGDSAMYLCASSRQDDQPQHFGDGTRLSIL.

The chain recombines TRBV18 with TRBJ2-1; 8 bases match TRBD2. CDR1 is KGHSH, CDR2 LQKENI, per germline. This CDR3 contains 16 residues. J was trimmed by 6 bases and V by 2 bases; bases with no gene match: 9. The CDR3 loop is CASSPLTGTRANEQFF. DNA for the CDR3: TGTGCCAGCTCACCATTGACCGGGACTAGAGCCAATGAGCAGTTCTTC.

This rearrangement joins TRBV7-3 to TRBJ2-6; 10 nucleotides match TRBD1. The CDR3 has 18 amino acids. CDR1 is SGHTA, CDR2 FQGTGA, per germline. Unmatched junction bases numbered 9, after V lost 5 bases and J lost 2 bases. In nucleotides, the CDR3 is TGTGCCAGCAGCCTCAGACAGGGGGCGGGTACTGGGGCCAACGTCCTGACTTTC. Its translation: CASSLRQGAGTGANVLTF.

This clonotype was seen only a few times. The rearrangement uses TRBV28 and TRBJ2-1, with 8 positions matching TRBD2. The length of the CDR3 is 13 residues. Trimming took 7 bases from V and 5 from J; bases not matched to a gene: 4. Germline CDR1 reads MDHEN; CDR2 reads SYDVKM. CDR3 sequence: CASNPLADNEQFF. The CDR3 DNA sequence: TGTGCCAGCAATCCACTAGCGGACAATGAGCAGTTCTTC.

V is TRBV5-1 and J is TRBJ2-7; 7 nucleotides match TRBD1. There are 13 residues in the CDR3. The junction had 7 bases not matched to a gene; V was cut back by 4 bases and J by 6 bases. Germline assignment: CDR1 SGHRS and CDR2 YFSETQ. In DNA form, the CDR3 reads TGCGCCAGCAGCCAAACGACAGGGACCGAGCAGTACTTC. It specifies CASSQTTGTEQYF.